Following are 10 T cell receptor beta chains from one sample sequenced in a study of T cells in Graves' hyperthyroidism and ophthalmopathy. RNA transcripts yielded amplified TCR beta CDR3 regions. First-round RT-PCR with HTBI primers amplified the TCR CDR3 region. TCRdb reanalysed the multiplex PCR reads using MiXCR and keeps one entry per CDR3 protein. The sample yields 450,000 to 700,000 distinct CDR3 sequences, around 45% seen once. Material for sequencing was peripheral blood or thyroid tissue (not recorded which). The receptors were gathered from an adult woman with Graves' disease, either hyperthyroidism or ophthalmopathy (not recorded which).

The chain links TRBV25-1 to TRBJ2-6, with D possibly being TRBD2 (5 bases). V lost 6 bases, J lost 3 bases, and 18 bases lay in between. This CDR3 has 17 amino acids. Germline values: CDR1 MGHDK, CDR2 SYGVNS. Written as DNA, the CDR3 is TGTGCCAGCAGCAATTTAGTCGGGAATGGTGGGGCCAACGTCCTGACTTTC. It specifies CASSNLVGNGGANVLTF.

The chain is built from TRBV5-1 and TRBJ2-1; 7 bases are a match to TRBD2. From germline, CDR1 is SGHRS and CDR2 YFSETQ. The CDR3 is 17 residues long. V dropped 2 bases and J dropped 0; count of bases not matched to a gene: 8. CDR3: CASSFPTSVSSYNEQFF. The CDR3 DNA is TGCGCCAGCAGCTTCCCCACTAGCGTAAGCTCCTACAATGAGCAGTTCTTC.

This clonotype came up once. The genes are TRBV12-3 or TRBV12-4 and TRBJ2-5; D remains unclear. There are 12 residues in the CDR3. Between the trimmed V and J ends, which lost 6 bases and 10 bases, there was a span of 15 bases. The CDR3 protein is CASRGIHEVQYF. CDR3 nucleotide sequence: TGTGCCAGCAGGGGCATCCATGAGGTCCAGTACTTC.

This clonotype was found many times. The genes are TRBV7-9 and TRBJ1-2; no definite D call. CDR3 size: 13 residues. Germline V gene sequence: CDR1 SEHNR, CDR2 FQNEAQ (reference sequence). V lost 2 bases and J 7 bases, leaving 11 bases between the germline ends. The CDR3 sequence: CASSLNPGSGYTF. The CDR3 bases are TGTGCCAGCAGCTTAAATCCGGGTTCTGGCTACACCTTC.

This clonotype was counted many times. The V and J genes are TRBV7-8 and TRBJ2-7, with 7 bases lining up with TRBD2. From germline, CDR1 is SGHVS and CDR2 FQNEAQ. The CDR3 has 14 amino acids. Trimming at V came to 3 bases and at J to 4 bases, leaving 6 bases not matched to a gene. CDR3 sequence reads: CASSLGRERYEQYF. The DNA for the CDR3 is TGTGCCAGCAGCTTGGGGCGGGAGCGGTACGAGCAGTACTTC.

This clonotype appeared many times. The rearrangement uses TRBV5-1 and TRBJ2-7; 8 bases are shared with TRBD2. J was trimmed by 4 bases and V by 0 bases; bases with no gene match: 6. Germline V gene data show CDR1 as SGHRS and CDR2 as YFSETQ. The CDR3 has 15 residues. The DNA of the CDR3 is TGCGCCAGCAGCTTGGAAGAGGGGACTAGGTACGAGCAGTACTTC. Translating it yields CASSLEEGTRYEQYF.

In its sample, this clonotype was seen many times. This chain uses TRBV29-1 with TRBJ1-1, with D possibly being TRBD1 (5 bases). Germline CDR1 SQVTM, CDR2 ANQGSEA. The CDR3 consists of 13 residues. With 0 bases removed from V and 2 bases from J, the gap between germline ends came to 7 bases. This chain's CDR3 is CSVEEGGNTEAFF. CDR3 DNA sequence: TGCAGCGTTGAAGAGGGGGGAAACACTGAAGCTTTCTTT. The full variable domain, rest sourced from reference TRBV29-1 and TRBJ1-1, is SAVISQKPSRDICQRGTSLTIQCQVDSQVTMMFWYRQQPGQSLTLIATANQGSEATYESGFVIDKFPISRPNLTFSTLTVSNMSPEDSSIYLCSVEEGGNTEAFFGQGTRLTVV.

This clonotype was seen repeatedly, ten times or more. The gene calls are TRBV20-1 and TRBJ1-2; possibly TRBD1 for D (5 bases). The CDR3 sequence is 12 residues long. V shed 5 bases and J shed 7 bases, with 14 bases lying between them. Germline V gene sequence: CDR1 DFQATT, CDR2 SNEGSKA (reference sequence). DNA for the CDR3: TGCAGTGCTGTAGGGACTGGCAGTGGCTACACCTTC. Its protein product is CSAVGTGSGYTF.

The chain carries TRBV9 and TRBJ1-4; D perhaps matches TRBD1 (5 bases). The CDR3 loop spans 15 amino acids. Looked up from germline, CDR1 is SGDLS and CDR2 is YYNGEE. Trimming took 5 bases from V and 10 from J, leaving 21 bases between them. CDR3 DNA sequence: TGTGCCAGCAGTGACATCCGAGACCACGGGGGAAAACTGTTTTTT. Translation: CASSDIRDHGGKLFF.

The V call is TRBV7-8, the J call TRBJ1-6; TRBD1 matches 7 bases. V lost 5 bases to trimming and J lost 9 bases; unmatched junction nucleotides: 7. Germline V CDR1 and CDR2: SGHVS, FQNEAQ. The CDR3 is made up of 14 amino acids. CDR3 in DNA: TGTGCCAGCAGCCCAGACAGGGATAGTTCACCCCTCCACTTT. Protein: CASSPDRDSSPLHF.